This T cell receptor beta chain derives from a study of T cells after yellow fever vaccination. At the level of the study: Fractions containing few cells were prepared with SMART-Seq v4 Ultra Low Input.

This clonotype was seen at least ten times. Its antigen is not known. A universal primer site and UMIs were added as TCR cDNA was made by 5'RACE template switching. TCRdb re-called the 5' RACE reads with MiXCR, one entry per CDR3 protein. In the table there are 300,000 to 450,000 distinct CDR3 sequences, 6.2% of which are singletons. Per the germline V gene, CDR1 is LNHDA and CDR2 is SQIVND (reference sequence). The CDR3 is 14 residues long. Trimming stripped 1 base from V and 3 bases from J, with 10 bases between. The study, taken as a whole, reports: On re-exposure, the response was weaker but peaked faster, at day 5 versus 15.

This chain joins TRBV19 and TRBJ2-7, with D tentatively TRBD2 (6 bases). The sample in question was PBMCs, obtained 5 days after the yellow fever booster vaccination. The clonotype was recovered from a young man who received the YFV17D yellow fever vaccine. The CDR3 is CASSIAPSDYEQYF. The CDR3 DNA reads TGTGCCAGTAGTATAGCCCCTAGCGACTACGAGCAGTACTTC.